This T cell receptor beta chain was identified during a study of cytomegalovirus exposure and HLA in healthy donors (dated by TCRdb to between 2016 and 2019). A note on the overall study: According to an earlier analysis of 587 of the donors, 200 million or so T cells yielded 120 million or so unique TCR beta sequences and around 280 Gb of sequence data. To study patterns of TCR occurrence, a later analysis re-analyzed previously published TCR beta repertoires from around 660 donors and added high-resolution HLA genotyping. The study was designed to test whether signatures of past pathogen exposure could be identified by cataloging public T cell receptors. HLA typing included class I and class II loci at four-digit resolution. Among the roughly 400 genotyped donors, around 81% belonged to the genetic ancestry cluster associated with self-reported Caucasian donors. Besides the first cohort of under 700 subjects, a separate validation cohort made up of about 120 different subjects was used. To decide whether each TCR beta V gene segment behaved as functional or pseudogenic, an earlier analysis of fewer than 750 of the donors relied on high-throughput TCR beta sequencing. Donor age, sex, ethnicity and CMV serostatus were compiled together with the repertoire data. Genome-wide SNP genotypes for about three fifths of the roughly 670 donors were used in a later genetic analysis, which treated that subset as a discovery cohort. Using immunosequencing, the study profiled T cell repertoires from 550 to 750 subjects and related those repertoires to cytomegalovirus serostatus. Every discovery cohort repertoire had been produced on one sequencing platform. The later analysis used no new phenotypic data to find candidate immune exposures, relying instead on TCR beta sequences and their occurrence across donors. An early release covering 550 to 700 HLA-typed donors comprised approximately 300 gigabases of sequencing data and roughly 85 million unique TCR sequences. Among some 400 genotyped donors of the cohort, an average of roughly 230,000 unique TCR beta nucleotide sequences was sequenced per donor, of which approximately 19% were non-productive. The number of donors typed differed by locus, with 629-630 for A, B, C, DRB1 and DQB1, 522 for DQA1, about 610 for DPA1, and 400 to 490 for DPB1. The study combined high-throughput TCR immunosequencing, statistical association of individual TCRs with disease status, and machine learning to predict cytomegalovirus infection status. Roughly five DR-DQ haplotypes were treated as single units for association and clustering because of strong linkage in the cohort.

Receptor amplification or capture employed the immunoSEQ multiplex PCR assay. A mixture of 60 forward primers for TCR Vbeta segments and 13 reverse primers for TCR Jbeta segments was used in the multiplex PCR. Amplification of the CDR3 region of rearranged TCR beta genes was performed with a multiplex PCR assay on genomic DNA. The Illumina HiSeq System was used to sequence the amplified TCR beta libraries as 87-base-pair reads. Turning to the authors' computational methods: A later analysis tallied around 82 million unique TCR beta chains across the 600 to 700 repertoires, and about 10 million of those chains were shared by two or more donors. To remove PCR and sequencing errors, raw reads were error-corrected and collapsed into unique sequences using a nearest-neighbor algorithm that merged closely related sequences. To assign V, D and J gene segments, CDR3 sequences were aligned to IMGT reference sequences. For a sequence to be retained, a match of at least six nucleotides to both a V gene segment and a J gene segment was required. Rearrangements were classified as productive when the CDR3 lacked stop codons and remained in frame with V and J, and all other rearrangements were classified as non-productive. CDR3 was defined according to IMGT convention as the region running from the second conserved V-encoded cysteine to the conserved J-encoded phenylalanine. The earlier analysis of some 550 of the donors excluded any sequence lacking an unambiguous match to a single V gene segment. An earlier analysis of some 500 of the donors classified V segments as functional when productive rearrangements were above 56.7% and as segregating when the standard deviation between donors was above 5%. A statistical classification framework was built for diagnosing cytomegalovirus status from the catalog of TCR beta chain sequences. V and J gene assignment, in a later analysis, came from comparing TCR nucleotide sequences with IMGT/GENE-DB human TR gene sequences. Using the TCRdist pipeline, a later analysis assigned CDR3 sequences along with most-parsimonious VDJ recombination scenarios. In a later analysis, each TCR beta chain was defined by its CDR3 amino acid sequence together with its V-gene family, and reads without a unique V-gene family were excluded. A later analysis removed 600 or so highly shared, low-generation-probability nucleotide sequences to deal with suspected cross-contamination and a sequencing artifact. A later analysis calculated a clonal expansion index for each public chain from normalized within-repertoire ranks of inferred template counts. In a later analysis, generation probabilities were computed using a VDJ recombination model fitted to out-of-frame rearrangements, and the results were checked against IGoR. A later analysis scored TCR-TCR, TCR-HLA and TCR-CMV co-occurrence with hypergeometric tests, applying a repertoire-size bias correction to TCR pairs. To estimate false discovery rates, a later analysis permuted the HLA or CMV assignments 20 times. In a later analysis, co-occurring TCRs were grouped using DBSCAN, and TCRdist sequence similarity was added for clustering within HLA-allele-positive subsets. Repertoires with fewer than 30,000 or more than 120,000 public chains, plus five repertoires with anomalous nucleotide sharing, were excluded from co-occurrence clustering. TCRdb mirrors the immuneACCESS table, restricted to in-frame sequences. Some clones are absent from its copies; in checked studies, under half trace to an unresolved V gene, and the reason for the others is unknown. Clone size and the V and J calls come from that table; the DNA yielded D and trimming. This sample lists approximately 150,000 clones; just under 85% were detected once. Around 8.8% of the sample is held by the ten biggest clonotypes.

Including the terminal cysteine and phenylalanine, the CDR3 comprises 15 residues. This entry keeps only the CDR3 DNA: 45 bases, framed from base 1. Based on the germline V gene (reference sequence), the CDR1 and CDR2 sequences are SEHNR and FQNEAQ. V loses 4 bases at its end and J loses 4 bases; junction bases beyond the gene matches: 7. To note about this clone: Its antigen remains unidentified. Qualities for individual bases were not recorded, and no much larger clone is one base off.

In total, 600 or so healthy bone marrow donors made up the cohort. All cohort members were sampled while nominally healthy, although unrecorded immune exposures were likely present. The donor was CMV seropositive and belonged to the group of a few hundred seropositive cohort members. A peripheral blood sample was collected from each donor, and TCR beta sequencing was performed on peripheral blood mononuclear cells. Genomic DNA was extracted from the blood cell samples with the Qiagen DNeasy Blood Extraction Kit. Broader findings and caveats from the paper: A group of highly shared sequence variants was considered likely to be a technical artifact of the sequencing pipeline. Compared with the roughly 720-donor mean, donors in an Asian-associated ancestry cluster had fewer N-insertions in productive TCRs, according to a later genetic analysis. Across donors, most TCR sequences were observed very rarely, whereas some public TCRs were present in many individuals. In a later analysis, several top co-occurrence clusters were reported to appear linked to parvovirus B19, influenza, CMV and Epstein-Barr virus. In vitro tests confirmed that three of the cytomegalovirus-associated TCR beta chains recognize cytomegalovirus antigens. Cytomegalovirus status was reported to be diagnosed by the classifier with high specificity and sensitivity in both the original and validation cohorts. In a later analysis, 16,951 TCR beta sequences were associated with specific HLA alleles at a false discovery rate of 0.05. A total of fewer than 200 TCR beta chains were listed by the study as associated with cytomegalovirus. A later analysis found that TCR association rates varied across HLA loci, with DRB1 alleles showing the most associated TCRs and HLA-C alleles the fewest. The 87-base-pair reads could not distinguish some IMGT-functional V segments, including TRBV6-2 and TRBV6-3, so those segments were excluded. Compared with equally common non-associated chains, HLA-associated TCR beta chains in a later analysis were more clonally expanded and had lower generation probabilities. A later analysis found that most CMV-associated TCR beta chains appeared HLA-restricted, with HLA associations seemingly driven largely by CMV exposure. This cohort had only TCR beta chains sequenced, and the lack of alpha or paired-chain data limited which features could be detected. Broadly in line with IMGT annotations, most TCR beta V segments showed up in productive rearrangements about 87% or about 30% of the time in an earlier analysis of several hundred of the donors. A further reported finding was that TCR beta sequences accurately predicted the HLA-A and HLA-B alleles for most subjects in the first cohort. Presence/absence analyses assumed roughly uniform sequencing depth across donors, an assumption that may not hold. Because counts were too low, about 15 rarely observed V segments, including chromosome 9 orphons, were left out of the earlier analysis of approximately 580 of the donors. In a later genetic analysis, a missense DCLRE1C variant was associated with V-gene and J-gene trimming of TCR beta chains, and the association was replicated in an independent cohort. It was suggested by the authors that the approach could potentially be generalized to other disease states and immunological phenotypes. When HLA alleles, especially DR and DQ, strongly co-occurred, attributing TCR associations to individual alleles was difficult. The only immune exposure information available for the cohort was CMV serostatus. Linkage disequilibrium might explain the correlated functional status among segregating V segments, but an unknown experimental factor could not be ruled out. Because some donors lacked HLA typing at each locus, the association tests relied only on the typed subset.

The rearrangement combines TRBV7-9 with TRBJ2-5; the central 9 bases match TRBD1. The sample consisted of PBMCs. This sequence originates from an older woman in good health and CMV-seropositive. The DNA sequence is TGTGCCAGCAGCTCGGGACAGGGTGGGAGAGAGACCCAGTACTTC. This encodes CASSSGQGGRETQYF.